What follows are 28 T cell receptor beta chains derived from one specimen sequenced in a study of vaccination and CD4 T cells after COVID-19 (dated by TCRdb to the early 2020s). These receptors' targets are unknown. This sample's treatment or condition label indicates: roughly 11-day PBMC culture with coronavirus spike peptide pools or control peptides (ViraFEST assay). Libraries were constructed by PCR. The run used an Illumina iSeq 100. TCR sequencing of DNA from cultured CD4+ T cells used the Oncomine TCR Beta short-read assay at the Johns Hopkins FTIC core. TCRdb trimmed the raw reads at Q25, called clones with MiXCR and kept productive beta chains. Each CDR3 protein appears once, grouped with its most common genes and DNA. Across this sample there are approximately 12,000 distinct CDR3 sequences, with 55% to 65% seen only once. Of the sample, about 7.1% is held by the ten largest clones. The sequences come from CD4+ T cells from blood, cultured in vitro, collected before SARS-CoV-2 vaccination. Receptor source: a human donor who had recovered from COVID-19.

The chain employs TRBV6-2 or TRBV6-3 and TRBJ2-3; weak D call: TRBD2 (5 bases). The germline V gene encodes CDR1 MNHEY and CDR2 SVGEGT. Trimming stripped 5 bases from V and 2 bases from J, with 14 bases between. This CDR3 is 15 amino acids long. The CDR3 reads CASSAGWEHTDTQYF. The DNA of the CDR3 is TGTGCCAGCAGTGCGGGCTGGGAGCACACAGATACGCAGTATTTT.

This clonotype was seen a handful of times. The chain joins TRBV24-1 to TRBJ2-5; 8 bases are shared with TRBD2. V trimming: 5 bases; J trimming: 1 base; junction bases outside the gene matches: 2. There are 14 residues in the CDR3. The germline gives CDR1 KGHDR, CDR2 SFDVKD. CDR3 sequence (DNA): TGTGCCACCAGTGGCGGGGGGTCCCAAGAGACCCAGTACTTC. Amino acid sequence: CATSGGGSQETQYF.

V is TRBV7-8 and J is TRBJ1-2; D gene uncertain. The length of the CDR3 is 13 residues. Per germline, CDR1 SGHVS and CDR2 FQNEAQ. Trimming took 4 bases from V and 8 from J, leaving 14 bases between them. CDR3 protein: CASSSGFPLGYTF. The DNA for the CDR3 is TGTGCCAGCAGCTCCGGATTTCCCTTAGGCTACACCTTC.

This clonotype has more than one count but fewer than ten. The rearrangement joins TRBV20-1 to TRBJ2-7; D unresolved. V lost 5 bases and J 3 bases, leaving 11 bases between the germline ends. Per germline, CDR1 DFQATT and CDR2 SNEGSKA (reference sequence). CDR3 length equals 12 residues. CDR3 DNA sequence: TGCAGTGCTCCACGAGATGACTACGAGCAGTACTTC. This translates into CSAPRDDYEQYF.

The V and J genes are TRBV6-1 and TRBJ2-1; unclear D gene. Deletions cut 7 bases from V and 5 bases from J, with 9 bases between. The CDR3 contains 12 residues. Germline V lookup: CDR1 MNHNS, CDR2 SASEGT. The CDR3 spells CASNLGDNEQFF. In DNA, the CDR3 is TGTGCCAGCAACCTAGGAGACAATGAGCAGTTCTTC.

This clonotype has more than one count but fewer than ten. The chain uses TRBV6-1 and TRBJ2-1, with 8 bases matching TRBD2. J gave up 7 bases and V 3 bases, and 8 bases lay outside the gene matches. Germline V gene lookup returns CDR1 MNHNS and CDR2 SASEGT. The CDR3 runs to 15 residues. CDR3 nucleotides: TGTGCCAGCAGTGATGGAGTAGCGGGATTAAATGAGCAGTTCTTC. As protein: CASSDGVAGLNEQFF.

The chain employs TRBV20-1 and TRBJ2-3, with 8 bases matching TRBD2. Looked up from germline, CDR1 is DFQATT and CDR2 is SNEGSKA (reference sequence). This CDR3 is built from 16 residues. V was clipped by 0 bases and J by 4 bases; unmatched bases: 9. CDR3 sequence (DNA): TGCAGTGCTAGAGATCTAGGGGGGACTAGGCCAGATACGCAGTATTTT. Amino acids: CSARDLGGTRPDTQYF.

The table lists this clonotype with a count of one. The chain combines TRBV18 with TRBJ1-4, with 7 nucleotides matching TRBD1. This CDR3 has 15 amino acids. CDR1 and CDR2 from the germline V gene are KGHSH and LQKENI. With V trimmed by 0 bases and J by 7 bases, 5 bases remained unmatched. CDR3: CASSPPTGRREKLFF. The CDR3, as DNA: TGTGCCAGCTCACCACCGACAGGGCGACGTGAAAAACTGTTTTTT.

This chain uses TRBV27 with TRBJ2-6; D gene ambiguous. Germline CDR1 MNHEY, CDR2 SMNVEV (reference sequence). The V gene lost 6 bases and the J gene lost 1 base, with 7 bases spanning the gap. The CDR3 length is 14 residues. DNA of the CDR3: TGTGCCAGCAGGGAAAGGTCTGGGGCCAACGTCCTGACTTTC. Translating it yields CASRERSGANVLTF.

The J gene is TRBJ1-2, the V gene TRBV7-9, with a possible D match to TRBD1 (5 bases). Germline CDR1 SEHNR, CDR2 FQNEAQ (reference sequence). The CDR3 consists of 14 residues. V shed 3 bases and J shed 8 bases, with 16 bases lying between them. The chain's CDR3 is CASSLMQGKFGYTF. In nucleotides, the CDR3 is TGTGCCAGCAGCTTGATGCAGGGAAAATTCGGCTACACCTTC.

This clonotype was seen only a few times. The V call is TRBV7-3, the J call TRBJ2-2; D remains ambiguous. The V end was cut by 2 bases, the J end by 1 base, with 5 bases between. Germline CDR1 and CDR2: SGHTA and FQGTGA. This CDR3 is 14 amino acids long. The CDR3 DNA reads as TGTGCCAGCAGCTTATCGGGGAACACCGGGGAGCTGTTTTTT. Amino acid sequence: CASSLSGNTGELFF.

The rearrangement joins TRBV6-2 or TRBV6-3 to TRBJ2-5; D is tentatively TRBD1 or TRBD2 (6 bases each). CDR1 MNHEY and CDR2 SVGEGT come from the germline V gene. The CDR3 runs 17 residues. V was trimmed by 1 base and J by 5 bases, leaving 20 bases between them. This chain's CDR3 is CASSYWGPGVAAETQYF. The DNA for the CDR3 is TGTGCCAGCAGTTACTGGGGGCCGGGAGTCGCCGCGGAGACCCAGTACTTC.

The chain uses TRBV2 and TRBJ2-7; no clear D. The CDR3 extends over 11 amino acids. Germline V CDR1 and CDR2: SNHLY, FYNNEI. The V end was cut by 6 bases, the J end by 3 bases, with 6 bases between. DNA of the CDR3: TGTGCCAGCAGGATGATCTACGAGCAGTACTTC. This codes for CASRMIYEQYF.

The J gene is TRBJ2-7, the V gene TRBV19; 7 bases agree with TRBD1. Germline CDR1 reads LNHDA; CDR2 reads SQIVND (reference sequence). This CDR3 has 15 residues. Trimming cost V 4 bases and J 4 bases; bases outside gene matches: 10. The CDR3 bases are TGTGCCAGTAGTACGAGGTCGGGACAGACGTACGAGCAGTACTTC. It is translated as CASSTRSGQTYEQYF. Looking up the rest from reference TRBV19 and TRBJ2-7 gives the full variable domain: DGGITQSPKYLFRKEGQNVTLSCEQNLNHDAMYWYRQDPGQGLRLIYYSQIVNDFQKGDIAEGYSVSREKKESFPLTVTSAQKNPTAFYLCASSTRSGQTYEQYFGPGTRLTVT.

The table lists this clonotype with a few counts. This rearrangement joins TRBV28 to TRBJ1-3; TRBD1 aligns across 7 bases. The CDR3 is 14 amino acids. CDR1 MDHEN and CDR2 SYDVKM come from the germline V gene. J gave up 2 bases and V 3 bases, and 1 base lay outside the gene matches. The CDR3 region is CASSLGTAGNTIYF. The DNA of the CDR3 is TGTGCCAGCAGTTTGGGGACAGCTGGAAACACCATATATTTT.

The chain is built from TRBV15 and TRBJ1-4; 8 bases fit TRBD1. Germline V CDR1 and CDR2: LNHNV, YYDKDF (reference sequence). The CDR3 covers 16 residues. The V gene end was trimmed by 0 bases and the J gene end by 6 bases; junction bases not matched to a gene: 6. The CDR3 here is CATSRDSGTGYEKLFF. The CDR3 DNA is TGTGCCACCAGCAGAGATTCCGGGACAGGTTATGAAAAACTGTTTTTT.

This clonotype appeared a few times. The V call is TRBV19, the J call TRBJ2-3; a possible D gene is TRBD2 (5 bases). Between the trimmed V and J ends, which lost 6 bases and 1 base, there was a span of 20 bases. This CDR3 spans 17 amino acids. Per germline, CDR1 LNHDA and CDR2 SQIVND (reference sequence). The chain's CDR3 is CASSLSGPGKGTDTQYF. The DNA for the CDR3 is TGTGCCAGTAGCCTATCCGGGCCCGGGAAGGGCACAGATACGCAGTATTTT.

This clonotype was counted once. The chain uses TRBV24-1 and TRBJ2-1; 9 bases fit TRBD1. Germline CDR1 is KGHDR and CDR2 is SFDVKD. The CDR3 is made up of 15 amino acids. J gave up 7 bases and V 4 bases, and 7 bases lay outside the gene matches. The CDR3 nucleotides are TGTGCCACCAGTGACCCACAGGGGGCAGGGAATGAGCAGTTCTTC. It yields the protein CATSDPQGAGNEQFF.

The CDR3 nucleotides read TGTGCCAGCTCACCTACTAGGCTGGCAGAGACCCAGTACTTC. This sequence encodes CASSPTRLAETQYF. The chain combines TRBV18 with TRBJ2-5, with D tentatively TRBD2 (5 bases). The ends were cut back, 3 bases at V and 4 bases at J, with 12 bases in the middle. Germline-derived CDR1 and CDR2 are KGHSH and LQKENI. This CDR3 has 14 amino acids.

The chain joins TRBV11-2 to TRBJ1-2; D gene uncertain. CDR1 and CDR2 (germline): SGHAT, FQNNGV. The V gene lost 5 bases and the J gene lost 4 bases, with 8 bases spanning the gap. The CDR3 totals 12 residues. The CDR3 loop reads CASSTRSYGYTF. In DNA, the CDR3 is TGTGCCAGCAGCACTAGGAGCTATGGCTACACCTTC.

The chain has TRBV11-2 and TRBJ2-2; D is undetermined. V was shortened by 0 bases and J by 8 bases, with 1 base between the two germline ends. CDR1 and CDR2 from the germline V gene are SGHAT and FQNNGV. The CDR3 loop spans 11 amino acids. CDR3 protein: CASSLEGELFF. The CDR3, as DNA: TGTGCCAGCAGCTTAGAGGGGGAGCTGTTTTTT.

This rearrangement joins TRBV7-9 to TRBJ2-3; TRBD1 might be the D (5 bases). The CDR3 totals 16 residues. CDR1 and CDR2 (germline): SEHNR, FQNEAQ (reference sequence). Trimming cost V 2 bases and J 3 bases, with 15 bases left between them. The CDR3 sequence: CASSLFDRRITDTQYF. The CDR3, as DNA: TGTGCCAGCAGCTTATTTGACAGACGAATAACAGATACGCAGTATTTT. The entire variable domain, with the rest obtained from reference TRBV7-9 and TRBJ2-3, is as follows: DTGVSQNPRHKITKRGQNVTFRCDPISEHNRLYWYRQTLGQGPEFLTYFQNEAQLEKSRLLSDRFSAERPKGSFSTLEIQRTEQGDSAMYLCASSLFDRRITDTQYFGPGTRLTVL.

This clonotype has a handful of counts. The CDR3 region is CATSRDLTNEQFF. The DNA for the CDR3 is TGTGCCACCAGCAGAGATCTGACCAATGAGCAGTTCTTC. The genes are TRBV15 and TRBJ2-1, with no clear D. The length of the CDR3 is 13 residues. V was cut by 0 bases and J by 6 bases, with 6 bases left in between. From germline, CDR1 is LNHNV and CDR2 YYDKDF (reference sequence).

The chain is built from TRBV20-1 and TRBJ1-1; D is possibly TRBD1 (5 bases). The CDR3 has 15 amino acids. Germline CDR1 reads DFQATT; CDR2 reads SNEGSKA (reference sequence). Trimming took 1 base from V and 3 from J, leaving 15 bases between them. The CDR3 loop reads CSARGAAPGHTEAFF. The DNA of the CDR3 is TGCAGTGCTAGAGGGGCTGCCCCGGGGCACACTGAAGCTTTCTTT.

V and J are TRBV21-1 and TRBJ1-5; the table calls TRBD1, which could not be checked here. TRBV21-1 represents a pseudogene. This CDR3 spans 15 amino acids. DNA for the CDR3: TGTGCCAGCAGCAAAAGGTGTGGACAGGGGTTGCCCCAGCATTTT. Its protein is CASSKRCGQGLPQHF.

This sequence joins TRBV6-2 or TRBV6-3 and TRBJ2-3, with 7 bases that match TRBD2. Germline V gene data show CDR1 as MNHEY and CDR2 as SVGEGT. J gave up 0 bases and V 5 bases, and 11 bases lay outside the gene matches. This CDR3 is built from 17 residues. CDR3 in DNA: TGTGCCAGCAGTCATACGACAGCGGGAACTAGCACAGATACGCAGTATTTT. Amino acid sequence: CASSHTTAGTSTDTQYF.

The chain uses TRBV20-1 and TRBJ1-5, with D possibly matching TRBD1 (6 bases). The CDR3 extends over 16 amino acids. V was shortened by 1 base and J by 3 bases, with 16 bases between the two germline ends. Germline lookup yields CDR1 DFQATT and CDR2 SNEGSKA (reference sequence). The CDR3 spells CSARGLQTGPNQPQHF. CDR3 in DNA: TGCAGTGCTAGAGGACTACAGACAGGACCCAATCAGCCCCAGCATTTT.

The J gene is TRBJ1-6, the V gene TRBV18; no firm D call. Germline V gives CDR1 KGHSH, CDR2 LQKENI. Between the trimmed V and J ends, which lost 4 bases and 8 bases, there was a span of 9 bases. The CDR3 extends over 13 amino acids. CDR3 region: CASSQLQDSPLHF. In DNA, the CDR3 is TGTGCCAGCTCACAGCTTCAAGATTCACCCCTCCACTTT. The full variable domain, completed using reference TRBV18 and TRBJ1-6, is NAGVMQNPRHLVRRRGQEARLRCSPMKGHSHVYWYRQLPEEGLKFMVYLQKENIIDESGMPKERFSAEFPKEGPSILRIQQVVRGDSAAYFCASSQLQDSPLHFGNGTRLTVT.